A selection of T cell receptor beta chains follows, all from one sample in a study of control samples from healthy donors and cancer patients. The assay was immunoSEQ multiplex PCR, and TCRdb's table has in-frame clones only and misses some. The sample contains 150,000 to 200,000 clones, about 94% of which appear only once. Sequencing input: blood. These receptors were collected from a woman between 40 and 55 years old in good health. The CDR3 runs from the conserved cysteine through the conserved F or W. The D gene is left open where the match is weak. The size field is filled for only some rows; it gives once, few, many or a size class.

abundance: NA; v_gene: TRBV9; j_gene: TRBJ2-3; d_gene: NA; CDR3aa: CASSASTRGRDTQYF; CDR3nt: TGTGCCAGCAGCGCCTCAACTAGGGGAAGAGATACGCAGTATTTT
abundance: NA; v_gene: TRBV2; j_gene: TRBJ2-7; d_gene: NA; CDR3aa: CASSPQSSYEQYF; CDR3nt: TGTGCCAGCAGTCCCCAGAGCTCCTACGAGCAGTACTTC
abundance: NA; v_gene: TRBV6-5; j_gene: TRBJ2-2; d_gene: TRBD2; CDR3aa: CASIDGPGRSGELFF; CDR3nt: TGTGCCAGTATAGACGGGCCCGGGAGGTCCGGGGAGCTGTTTTTT
abundance: NA; v_gene: TRBV3-1/TRBV3-2; j_gene: TRBJ2-7; d_gene: TRBD2; CDR3aa: CASSQVRASGYEQYF; CDR3nt: TGTGCCAGCAGCCAAGTACGGGCTAGCGGCTACGAGCAGTACTTC
abundance: NA; v_gene: TRBV5-1; j_gene: TRBJ1-1; d_gene: TRBD1; CDR3aa: CASSWTGVNGEAFF; CDR3nt: TGCGCCAGCAGCTGGACAGGGGTTAACGGTGAAGCTTTCTTT
abundance: NA; v_gene: TRBV12-3/TRBV12-4; j_gene: TRBJ1-1; d_gene: NA; CDR3aa: CASIGLGEQAFF; CDR3nt: TGTGCCAGCATCGGGCTTGGAGAACAAGCTTTCTTT
abundance: NA; v_gene: TRBV11-2; j_gene: TRBJ1-2; d_gene: NA; CDR3aa: CASSLGPHVWLAGYGYTF; CDR3nt: TGTGCCAGCAGCTTAGGGCCGCATGTGTGGTTAGCAGGATATGGCTACACCTTC
abundance: NA; v_gene: TRBV6-5; j_gene: TRBJ1-6; d_gene: NA; CDR3aa: CASSYSNLDSPLHF; CDR3nt: TGTGCCAGCAGTTACTCGAACTTAGATTCACCCCTCCACTTT
abundance: NA; v_gene: TRBV5-1; j_gene: TRBJ1-1; d_gene: NA; CDR3aa: CASSLRVVGGGNTEAFF; CDR3nt: TGCGCCAGCAGCTTGAGGGTTGTGGGGGGCGGGAACACTGAAGCTTTCTTT
abundance: NA; v_gene: TRBV27; j_gene: TRBJ1-5; d_gene: NA; CDR3aa: CASSLQYQQPQHF; CDR3nt: TGTGCCAGCAGTTTACAGTACCAACAGCCCCAGCATTTT
abundance: few; v_gene: TRBV19; j_gene: TRBJ1-5; d_gene: NA; CDR3aa: CASSIMGKGGQPQHF; CDR3nt: TGTGCCAGTAGTATTATGGGGAAAGGGGGTCAGCCCCAGCATTTT
abundance: NA; v_gene: TRBV19; j_gene: TRBJ1-4; d_gene: NA; CDR3aa: CASSMGDATNEKLFF; CDR3nt: TGTGCCAGTAGTATGGGCGATGCAACTAATGAAAAACTGTTTTTT
abundance: NA; v_gene: TRBV3-1/TRBV3-2; j_gene: TRBJ2-7; d_gene: TRBD2; CDR3aa: CASSLWTSGSEQYF; CDR3nt: TGTGCCAGCAGCCTCTGGACTAGCGGGAGCGAGCAGTACTTC
abundance: NA; v_gene: TRBV5-6; j_gene: TRBJ1-1; d_gene: NA; CDR3aa: CASGGLLNTEAFF; CDR3nt: TGTGCCAGCGGGGGGCTATTGAACACTGAAGCTTTCTTT
abundance: NA; v_gene: TRBV5-6; j_gene: TRBJ1-5; d_gene: NA; CDR3aa: CASSLGLPGDNQPQHF; CDR3nt: TGTGCCAGCAGCTTGGGGCTCCCAGGAGACAATCAGCCCCAGCATTTT
abundance: NA; v_gene: TRBV7-8; j_gene: TRBJ1-6; d_gene: TRBD1; CDR3aa: CASSALGQGLSPLHF; CDR3nt: TGTGCCAGCAGCGCCCTCGGACAGGGACTTTCACCCCTCCACTTT
abundance: NA; v_gene: TRBV30; j_gene: TRBJ2-2; d_gene: NA; CDR3aa: CAWSQPTNTGELFF; CDR3nt: TGTGCCTGGAGCCAGCCTACGAACACCGGGGAGCTGTTTTTT
abundance: NA; v_gene: TRBV7-9; j_gene: TRBJ2-3; d_gene: NA; CDR3aa: CASSLGTRSTDTQYF; CDR3nt: TGTGCCAGCAGCTTAGGGACCCGGAGCACAGATACGCAGTATTTT
abundance: NA; v_gene: TRBV19; j_gene: TRBJ2-1; d_gene: TRBD2; CDR3aa: CASSKREGLDNEQFF; CDR3nt: TGTGCCAGTAGTAAACGGGAGGGCCTAGACAATGAGCAGTTCTTC
abundance: NA; v_gene: TRBV7-2; j_gene: TRBJ2-1; d_gene: NA; CDR3aa: CASGGTKGNEQFF; CDR3nt: TGTGCCAGCGGGGGGACAAAGGGCAATGAGCAGTTCTTC
abundance: NA; v_gene: TRBV6-2/TRBV6-3; j_gene: TRBJ1-1; d_gene: NA; CDR3aa: CASSYARKNTEAFF; CDR3nt: TGTGCCAGCAGTTACGCCCGGAAGAACACTGAAGCTTTCTTT
abundance: once; v_gene: TRBV4-1; j_gene: TRBJ1-2; d_gene: NA; CDR3aa: CASSPPPPGPKDGYTF; CDR3nt: TGCGCCAGCAGCCCACCTCCTCCAGGGCCCAAGGATGGCTACACCTTC
abundance: NA; v_gene: TRBV12-3/TRBV12-4; j_gene: TRBJ1-1; d_gene: TRBD1; CDR3aa: CASRGQGSTEAFF; CDR3nt: TGTGCCAGCAGAGGACAGGGTAGCACTGAAGCTTTCTTT
abundance: NA; v_gene: TRBV4-3; j_gene: TRBJ2-3; d_gene: TRBD1; CDR3aa: CASSQKDRTPTDTQYF; CDR3nt: TGCGCCAGCAGCCAAAAGGACAGGACACCCACAGATACGCAGTATTTT
abundance: NA; v_gene: TRBV4-1; j_gene: TRBJ1-1; d_gene: NA; CDR3aa: CASSQDIGDTEAFF; CDR3nt: TGCGCCAGCAGCCAAGATATAGGGGACACTGAAGCTTTCTTT
abundance: NA; v_gene: TRBV18; j_gene: TRBJ2-2; d_gene: NA; CDR3aa: CASSPAQGVGTGELFF; CDR3nt: TGTGCCAGCTCACCAGCCCAGGGTGTGGGCACCGGGGAGCTGTTTTTT
abundance: NA; v_gene: TRBV28; j_gene: TRBJ2-3; d_gene: TRBD2; CDR3aa: CASTAGGAADTQYF; CDR3nt: TGTGCCAGCACTGCGGGGGGGGCGGCAGATACGCAGTATTTT
abundance: NA; v_gene: TRBV7-2; j_gene: TRBJ1-1; d_gene: NA; CDR3aa: CASSLQGSEAFF; CDR3nt: TGTGCCAGCAGCTTACAGGGTTCCGAAGCTTTCTTT
abundance: NA; v_gene: TRBV19; j_gene: TRBJ1-2; d_gene: TRBD1; CDR3aa: CATRDRGNYGYTF; CDR3nt: TGTGCCACCCGGGACAGGGGAAACTATGGCTACACCTTC
abundance: NA; v_gene: TRBV3-1/TRBV3-2; j_gene: TRBJ1-3; d_gene: TRBD1; CDR3aa: CASSPWDSGNTIYF; CDR3nt: TGTGCCAGCAGCCCTTGGGACAGTGGAAACACCATATATTTT
abundance: NA; v_gene: TRBV3-1/TRBV3-2; j_gene: TRBJ1-2; d_gene: NA; CDR3aa: CASSQESRAGGYTF; CDR3nt: TGTGCCAGCAGCCAAGAGAGTAGGGCTGGTGGCTACACCTTC
abundance: NA; v_gene: TRBV18; j_gene: TRBJ1-2; d_gene: TRBD1; CDR3aa: CASSVQHGQGRGYTF; CDR3nt: TGTGCCAGCTCAGTTCAACACGGACAGGGCAGAGGCTACACCTTC
abundance: NA; v_gene: TRBV11-2; j_gene: TRBJ2-2; d_gene: NA; CDR3aa: CASSLWTGPNTGELFF; CDR3nt: TGTGCCAGCAGCTTATGGACGGGTCCGAACACCGGGGAGCTGTTTTTT
abundance: NA; v_gene: TRBV6-5; j_gene: TRBJ1-6; d_gene: NA; CDR3aa: CASNRVGLNSPLHF; CDR3nt: TGTGCCAGCAACAGGGTGGGATTAAATTCACCCCTCCACTTT
abundance: NA; v_gene: TRBV5-5; j_gene: TRBJ2-7; d_gene: TRBD1; CDR3aa: CASSPLTGTASYEQYF; CDR3nt: TGTGCCAGCAGCCCACTAACCGGGACAGCTTCCTACGAGCAGTACTTC
abundance: NA; v_gene: TRBV11-2; j_gene: TRBJ2-7; d_gene: NA; CDR3aa: CASSLDREAFLVYEQYF; CDR3nt: TGTGCCAGCAGCTTAGATCGTGAAGCCTTCTTGGTCTACGAGCAGTACTTC
abundance: NA; v_gene: TRBV4-1; j_gene: TRBJ2-3; d_gene: NA; CDR3aa: CASSQDLRGTDTQYF; CDR3nt: TGCGCCAGCAGCCAGGACTTAAGAGGGACAGATACGCAGTATTTT
abundance: NA; v_gene: TRBV20-1; j_gene: TRBJ1-4; d_gene: NA; CDR3aa: CSARVEEKLFF; CDR3nt: TGCAGTGCTAGGGTGGAGGAAAAACTGTTTTTT
abundance: NA; v_gene: TRBV10-1; j_gene: TRBJ1-1; d_gene: NA; CDR3aa: CASSESPGVWTEAFF; CDR3nt: TGCGCCAGCAGTGAGTCGCCGGGTGTGTGGACTGAAGCTTTCTTT
abundance: NA; v_gene: TRBV5-6; j_gene: TRBJ1-3; d_gene: NA; CDR3aa: CASSSLMVLPGRNTIYF; CDR3nt: TGTGCCAGCAGCTCATTGATGGTTCTACCAGGGCGTAACACCATATATTTT
abundance: NA; v_gene: TRBV5-1; j_gene: TRBJ2-7; d_gene: NA; CDR3aa: CASSLGDRRSYEQYF; CDR3nt: TGCGCCAGCAGCTTGGGGGACCGCCGCTCCTACGAGCAGTACTTC
abundance: NA; v_gene: TRBV19; j_gene: TRBJ1-4; d_gene: NA; CDR3aa: CASSITAFEKLFF; CDR3nt: TGTGCCAGTAGTATAACGGCATTCGAAAAACTGTTTTTT
abundance: NA; v_gene: TRBV4-3; j_gene: TRBJ1-1; d_gene: NA; CDR3aa: CASSQDRGSRTEAFF; CDR3nt: TGCGCCAGCAGCCAAGACAGGGGATCAAGGACTGAAGCTTTCTTT
abundance: NA; v_gene: TRBV19; j_gene: TRBJ2-5; d_gene: NA; CDR3aa: CASSPPQGRAGTQYF; CDR3nt: TGTGCCAGTAGTCCTCCCCAGGGGCGGGCTGGGACCCAGTACTTC
abundance: NA; v_gene: TRBV4-1; j_gene: TRBJ1-2; d_gene: NA; CDR3aa: CASSQERAYGYTF; CDR3nt: TGCGCCAGCAGCCAAGAAAGGGCCTATGGCTACACCTTC
abundance: NA; v_gene: TRBV5-1; j_gene: TRBJ1-1; d_gene: TRBD1; CDR3aa: CASSRGGWSTEAFF; CDR3nt: TGCGCCAGCAGCCGAGGGGGCTGGAGCACTGAAGCTTTCTTT
abundance: NA; v_gene: TRBV11-2; j_gene: TRBJ1-2; d_gene: NA; CDR3aa: CASSPVRSGGYTF; CDR3nt: TGTGCCAGCAGCCCCGTCAGGAGTGGGGGCTACACCTTC
abundance: NA; v_gene: TRBV15; j_gene: TRBJ1-4; d_gene: NA; CDR3aa: CATSRDQTDEKLFF; CDR3nt: TGTGCCACCAGCAGAGATCAAACAGATGAAAAACTGTTTTTT
abundance: NA; v_gene: TRBV4-1; j_gene: TRBJ1-1; d_gene: TRBD1; CDR3aa: CASTTPPPTGQSTEAFF; CDR3nt: TGCGCCAGCACCACACCCCCTCCGACAGGGCAATCTACTGAAGCTTTCTTT
abundance: NA; v_gene: TRBV5-1; j_gene: TRBJ1-1; d_gene: NA; CDR3aa: CASSPRTLNTEAFF; CDR3nt: TGCGCCAGCAGCCCCAGGACACTGAACACTGAAGCTTTCTTT
abundance: NA; v_gene: TRBV20-1; j_gene: TRBJ1-1; d_gene: TRBD1; CDR3aa: CSASGGTGVNTEAFF; CDR3nt: TGCAGTGCTAGTGGAGGGACAGGGGTGAACACTGAAGCTTTCTTT
abundance: once; v_gene: TRBV10-3; j_gene: TRBJ1-3; d_gene: NA; CDR3aa: CAISEFQGSSGNTIYF; CDR3nt: TGTGCCATCAGTGAATTTCAGGGTTCCTCTGGAAACACCATATATTTT
abundance: NA; v_gene: TRBV5-1; j_gene: TRBJ1-1; d_gene: NA; CDR3aa: CASSLSARSNTEAFF; CDR3nt: TGCGCCAGCAGCTTGTCTGCCAGGTCGAACACTGAAGCTTTCTTT
abundance: NA; v_gene: TRBV12-5; j_gene: TRBJ1-1; d_gene: NA; CDR3aa: CASGPAGASPFF; CDR3nt: TGTGCTAGTGGTCCCGCGGGGGCGTCGCCTTTCTTT